A selection of T cell receptor beta chains follows, all from one sample in a study of OX40 agonist ivuxolimab in advanced cancers. Profiling relied on immunoSEQ multiplex PCR, and the TCRdb table lists in-frame clones only, not all of them. The sample shows about 61,000 clones, 75% to 90% of them seen only once. Material: CD4+ or CD8+ T cells sorted from blood, obtained in a trial of the OX40 agonist ivuxolimab. The receptors come from an adult with an advanced solid tumor such as melanoma, head and neck, liver or kidney cancer. The conserved cysteine and the conserved F or W are not part of the CDR3 here. The D gene is left open where the match is weak.

cdr3_length d_call v_call cdr3_aa
13 TRBD2 TRBV7-6 ASSRSGGRANEQF
14 TRBD1 TRBV27 ASSPRDRGNNSPLH
12 TRBD2 TRBV30 AWSAGLATDTQY
12 TRBD2 TRBV10-3 ATALAGAQETQY
15 . TRBV21-1 ASSNRSPGHYQETQY
12 . TRBV5-6 ASSLPGTNYGYT
9 . TRBV6-1 ASTQAETQY
12 . TRBV19 ASSIGSHQETQY
12 . TRBV19 ASTGDAGANVLT
14 . TRBV4-3 ASSQGGAGPDGELF
13 TRBD1 TRBV28 ASSREQGGSYEQY
13 . TRBV7-2 ASSLAGTGPYEQY
13 . TRBV7-2 ASSLVGTTNEKLF
10 . TRBV29-1 SVERESGTQY
15 TRBD2 TRBV7-6 ASSPASGGLATGELF
14 TRBD2 TRBV5-1 ASSRGLAGAPNEQF
14 TRBD1 TRBV29-1 SGKDRGGTYQETQY
12 . TRBV4-1 ASSPRLTSDEQF
11 . TRBV7-2 ASSFFHQETQY
13 TRBD2 TRBV19 ASSMVAGEQETQY
15 . TRBV5-6 ASSHRRGQIAKNIQY
12 . TRBV18 ASSPSGPTYEQY
17 TRBD1 TRBV5-4 ASSSLTGTGAVGGYGYT
13 TRBD1 TRBV6-5 ASSYAGGANYGYT
10 . TRBV2 ASTGLSYGYT
10 . TRBV5-4 ASSIGQEKLF
13 TRBD1 TRBV7-9 ASSWGTGGNQPQH
13 TRBD1 TRBV5-1 ASSSMGQGANTIY